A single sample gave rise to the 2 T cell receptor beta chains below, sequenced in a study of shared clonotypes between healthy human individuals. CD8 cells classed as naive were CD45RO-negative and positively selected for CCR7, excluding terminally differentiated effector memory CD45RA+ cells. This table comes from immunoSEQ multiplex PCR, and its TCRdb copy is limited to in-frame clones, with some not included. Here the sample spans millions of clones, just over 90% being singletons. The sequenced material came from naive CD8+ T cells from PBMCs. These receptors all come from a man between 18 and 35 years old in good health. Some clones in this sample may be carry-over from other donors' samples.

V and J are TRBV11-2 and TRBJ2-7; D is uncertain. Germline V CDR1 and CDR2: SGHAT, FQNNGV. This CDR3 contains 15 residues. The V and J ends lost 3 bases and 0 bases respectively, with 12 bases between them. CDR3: CASSFALGPSYEQYF. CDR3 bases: TGTGCCAGCAGCTTCGCCCTGGGCCCCTCCTACGAGCAGTACTTC.

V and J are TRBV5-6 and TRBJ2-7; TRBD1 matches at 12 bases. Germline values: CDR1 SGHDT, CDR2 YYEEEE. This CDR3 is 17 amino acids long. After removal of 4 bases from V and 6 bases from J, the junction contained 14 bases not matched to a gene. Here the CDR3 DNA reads TGTGCCAGCAGCCCCCGGAGGAGGGACAGGGGGCACGGCGAGCAGTACTTC. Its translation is CASSPRRRDRGHGEQYF.